These 12 T cell receptor beta chains came from one sample sequenced in a study of T cell responses to AZD1222 COVID-19 vaccine. Assay used: immunoSEQ multiplex PCR; TCRdb lists only in-frame clones, some missing. In the table there are 20,000 to 25,000 clones, 87% of which are singletons. Sequencing used peripheral blood, obtained 28 days after the second AZD1222 dose. The receptors here all came from an adult who received the AZD1222 COVID-19 vaccine.

This clone was seen more than once but under ten times. The chain couples TRBV11-2 to TRBJ2-7; possibly TRBD1 for D (6 bases). The CDR3 covers 16 residues. The germline gives CDR1 SGHAT, CDR2 FQNNGV. The ends were cut back, 0 bases at V and 6 bases at J, with 18 bases in the middle. The CDR3 sequence is CASSLEVTGWDSEQYF. The CDR3 nucleotides are TGTGCCAGCAGCTTAGAGGTTACAGGGTGGGATTCCGAGCAGTACTTC. Full variable domain (remainder filled in from reference TRBV11-2 and TRBJ2-7): EAGVAQSPRYKIIEKRQSVAFWCNPISGHATLYWYQQILGQGPKLLIQFQNNGVVDDSQLPKDRFSAERLKGVDSTLKIQPAKLEDSAVYLCASSLEVTGWDSEQYFGPGTRLTVT.

CDR3 nucleotide sequence: TGTGCCAGCTCAATGTGGGGAGGTTATCCTAGCGGGACCAATGAGCAGTTCTTC. Protein sequence: CASSMWGGYPSGTNEQFF. V is TRBV18 and J is TRBJ2-1; 9 positions agree with TRBD2. J lost 6 bases, V lost 5 bases, and 17 bases had no gene match. Germline V lookup: CDR1 KGHSH, CDR2 LQKENI. This CDR3 comprises 18 residues. The complete variable domain, with remaining parts taken from reference TRBV18 and TRBJ2-1, reads NAGVMQNPRHLVRRRGQEARLRCSPMKGHSHVYWYRQLPEEGLKFMVYLQKENIIDESGMPKERFSAEFPKEGPSILRIQQVVRGDSAAYFCASSMWGGYPSGTNEQFFGPGTRLTVL.

The chain employs TRBV9 and TRBJ1-2; maybe TRBD1 (6 bases). This CDR3 contains 16 residues. V was pared by 3 bases and J by 3 bases, with 18 bases between. Germline V gene sequence: CDR1 SGDLS, CDR2 YYNGEE. The CDR3 here is CASSADSSYKHYGYTF. CDR3 DNA: TGTGCCAGCAGCGCGGACAGCTCCTACAAACACTATGGCTACACCTTC.

The rearrangement joins TRBV27 to TRBJ2-7; 11 nucleotides align to TRBD1. Germline-derived CDR1 and CDR2 are MNHEY and SMNVEV (reference sequence). This CDR3 contains 17 residues. The V segment lost 2 bases and the J segment 4 bases; nucleotides outside the gene matches: 10. In DNA form, the CDR3 reads TGTGCCAGCAGTTTACGGCGAACGGGACAGGGGGTTTACGAGCAGTACTTC. Protein: CASSLRRTGQGVYEQYF.

This clone was seen just once. The gene calls are TRBV4-2 and TRBJ1-2, with 9 bases fitting TRBD1. V shed 5 bases and J 6 bases; nucleotides not matched to a gene: 4. Germline V gene sequence: CDR1 LGHNA, CDR2 YNFKEQ. The length of the CDR3 is 13 residues. For the CDR3, the DNA is TGTGCCAGCAGCACGACAGGGGGAGATGGCTACACCTTC. This translates into CASSTTGGDGYTF.

This clone was seen just once. The chain has TRBV11-2 and TRBJ2-7; 10 nucleotides agree with TRBD2. This CDR3 comprises 14 residues. The V gene's germline CDR1 is SGHAT and CDR2 FQNNGV. V dropped 3 bases and J dropped 2; count of bases not matched to a gene: 1. The CDR3 DNA reads as TGTGCCAGCAGCTTTACTAGCGGGACCTACGAGCAGTACTTC. Translation gives CASSFTSGTYEQYF. The full variable domain, in which reference TRBV11-2 and TRBJ2-7 provide the parts outside the CDR3, is EAGVAQSPRYKIIEKRQSVAFWCNPISGHATLYWYQQILGQGPKLLIQFQNNGVVDDSQLPKDRFSAERLKGVDSTLKIQPAKLEDSAVYLCASSFTSGTYEQYFGPGTRLTVT.

This clone has only one observation. Mismatch with germline at one junction end may stem from a read error. The V call is TRBV28, the J call TRBJ2-1, with 9 bases matching TRBD2. This CDR3 region has 15 residues. Germline V lookup: CDR1 MDHEN, CDR2 SYDVKM. The CDR3 region has the DNA TGTGCCAGCGGTTTCCCGGGACTAGCACCCAATGAGCAGTTCTTC. This sequence encodes CASGFPGLAPNEQFF. Supplemented by reference TRBV28 and TRBJ2-1, the full variable domain reads DVKVTQSSRYLVKRTGEKVFLECVQDMDHENMFWYRQDPGLGLRLIYFSYDVKMKEKGDIPEGYSVSREKKERFSLILESASTNQTSMYLCASGFPGLAPNEQFFGPGTRLTVL.

This chain connects TRBV5-1 to TRBJ1-2; D is perhaps TRBD1 (5 bases). This CDR3 region has 14 residues. The V end lost 0 bases, the J end lost 7 bases, and 13 bases lay between the germline ends. Germline V gene sequence: CDR1 SGHRS, CDR2 YFSETQ. CDR3 nucleotides: TGCGCCAGCAGCTTGGATTCAGGGTCGCCTGGCTACACCTTC. Encoded protein: CASSLDSGSPGYTF.

This chain uses TRBV6-2 or TRBV6-3 with TRBJ2-1, with 11 nucleotides matching TRBD2. The CDR3 consists of 16 residues. The V segment lost 6 bases and the J segment 7 bases; nucleotides outside the gene matches: 11. The germline gives CDR1 MNHEY, CDR2 SVGEGT. CDR3 nucleotides: TGTGCCAGCAGCCCAAAACTAGCGGGGGCGGGGAATGAGCAGTTCTTC. Its translation is CASSPKLAGAGNEQFF.

This chain uses TRBV19 with TRBJ2-5; either TRBD1 or TRBD2 may fit D (5 bases each). V lost 5 bases, J lost 4 bases, and 20 bases lay in between. Germline V gene sequence: CDR1 LNHDA, CDR2 SQIVND (reference sequence). The CDR3 consists of 16 residues. Written as DNA, the CDR3 is TGTGCCAGTAGTTCGCCCGGGACCCCGAGGGCAGAGACCCAGTACTTC. It is translated as CASSSPGTPRAETQYF.

The rearrangement uses TRBV5-1 and TRBJ2-2, with 8 bases lining up with TRBD1. Losses at the gene ends were 4 bases for V and 4 bases for J; bases not matched to a gene: 6. Germline CDR1 is SGHRS and CDR2 is YFSETQ. The CDR3 has 15 amino acids. The CDR3 region is CASSPRGPGTGELFF. CDR3 coding DNA: TGCGCCAGCAGCCCCAGGGGGCCTGGCACCGGGGAGCTGTTTTTT.

The V and J genes are TRBV10-2 and TRBJ1-6, with 9 nucleotides matching TRBD1. V lost 2 bases, J lost 10 bases, and 3 bases stayed unmatched. CDR1 WSHSY and CDR2 SAAADI come from the germline V gene. The CDR3 contains 14 residues. CDR3 in DNA: TGCGCCAGCAGTGAGACAGGGGGCGACTCACCCCTCCACTTT. Translating it yields CASSETGGDSPLHF.